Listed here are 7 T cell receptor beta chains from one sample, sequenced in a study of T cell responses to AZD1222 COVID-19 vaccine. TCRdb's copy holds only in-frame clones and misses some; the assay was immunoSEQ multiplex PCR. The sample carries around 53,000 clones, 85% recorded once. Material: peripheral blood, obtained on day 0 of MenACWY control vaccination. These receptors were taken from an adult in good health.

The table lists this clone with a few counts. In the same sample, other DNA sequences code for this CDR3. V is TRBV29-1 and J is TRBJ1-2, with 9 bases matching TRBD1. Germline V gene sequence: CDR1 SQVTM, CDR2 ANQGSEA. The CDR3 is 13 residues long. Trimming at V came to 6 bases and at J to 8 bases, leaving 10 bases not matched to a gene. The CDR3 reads CSVIEQGAGGYTF. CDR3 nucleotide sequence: TGCAGCGTGATTGAACAGGGGGCAGGGGGCTACACCTTC.

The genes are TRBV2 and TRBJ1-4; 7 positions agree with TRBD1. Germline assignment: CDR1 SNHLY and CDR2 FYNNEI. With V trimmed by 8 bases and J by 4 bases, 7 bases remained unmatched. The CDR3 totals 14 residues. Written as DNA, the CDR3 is TGTGCCAGCGACCGGACAGGCGTTAATGAAAAACTGTTTTTT. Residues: CASDRTGVNEKLFF.

DNA of the CDR3: TGTGCCAGCAGCCAACAGGGGACGGGGATTGGGAATTCACCCCTCCACTTT. Translated: CASSQQGTGIGNSPLHF. This sequence joins TRBV16 and TRBJ1-6; TRBD1 is a possible D gene (6 bases). Germline values: CDR1 KGHSY, CDR2 FQNENV. The CDR3 consists of 17 residues. The V and J ends lost 2 bases and 7 bases respectively, with 18 bases between them.

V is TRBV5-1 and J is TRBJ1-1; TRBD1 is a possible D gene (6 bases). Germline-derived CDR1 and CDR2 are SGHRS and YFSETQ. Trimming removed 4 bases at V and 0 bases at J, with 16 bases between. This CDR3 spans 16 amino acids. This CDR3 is CASSPGDKILNTEAFF. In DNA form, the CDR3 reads TGCGCCAGCAGCCCTGGGGACAAAATCCTGAACACTGAAGCTTTCTTT.

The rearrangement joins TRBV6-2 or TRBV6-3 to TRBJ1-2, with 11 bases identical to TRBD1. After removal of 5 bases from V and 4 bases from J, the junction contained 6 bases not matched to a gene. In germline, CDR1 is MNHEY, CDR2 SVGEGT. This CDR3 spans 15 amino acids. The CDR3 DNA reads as TGTGCCAGCAGTACGGGACAGGGGGTGATCTATGGCTACACCTTC. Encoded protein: CASSTGQGVIYGYTF.

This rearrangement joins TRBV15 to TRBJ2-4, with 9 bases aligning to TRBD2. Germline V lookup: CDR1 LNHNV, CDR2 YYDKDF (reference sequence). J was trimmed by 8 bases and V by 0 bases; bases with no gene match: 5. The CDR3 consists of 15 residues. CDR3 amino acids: CATSRETSGRDIQYF. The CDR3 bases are TGTGCCACCAGCAGAGAGACTAGCGGACGTGACATTCAGTACTTC.

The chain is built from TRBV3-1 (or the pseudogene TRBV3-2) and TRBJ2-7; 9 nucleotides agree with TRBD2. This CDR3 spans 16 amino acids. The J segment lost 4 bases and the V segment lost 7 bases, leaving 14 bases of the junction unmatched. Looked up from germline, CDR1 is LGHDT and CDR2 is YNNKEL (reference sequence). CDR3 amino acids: CASTLGLAGKTYEQYF. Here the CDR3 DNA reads TGTGCCAGCACCCTAGGGCTAGCGGGAAAGACTTACGAGCAGTACTTC.